This T cell receptor beta chain was found in a study of CD8+CD57+ T cells in acquired aplastic anemia. Overall study: Sorted CD4+ and CD8+ cells gave a mean 3.2 ug DNA, range about 0.17 to 27.4 ug. The study, taken as a whole, reports: Some 28 CD8+ CDR3 sequences occurred in both the patients and the controls. Patients were compared with controls for CD8+ Simpson's diversity, and no significant difference emerged.

CDR1 is DFQATT and CDR2 is SNEGSKA in the germline V gene (reference sequence). V shed 3 bases and J 3 bases; nucleotides not matched to a gene: 4. CDR3 length: 14 residues. Both TCR beta VDJ combination and CDR3 sequence profiling were carried out. Genomic DNA was the template for this profiling. TCRdb reprocessed the reads with MiXCR, giving one entry per CDR3 protein. This sample has around 150,000 distinct CDR3 sequences; about 48% occur once, and the top ten carry under 1.2%. Notes on this clonotype: Its antigen is unidentified.

The sample taken for sequencing was sorted CD4+, CD8+, or CD8+CD57+ T cells (not recorded which) from PBMCs. The clonotype originates from a human donor in good health. This rearrangement joins TRBV20-1 to TRBJ2-3, with TRBD1 matching over 9 bases. The CDR3, as DNA: TGCAGTGCTAGTCCCGGGACAGGGACAGATACGCAGTATTTT. It codes for CSASPGTGTDTQYF.